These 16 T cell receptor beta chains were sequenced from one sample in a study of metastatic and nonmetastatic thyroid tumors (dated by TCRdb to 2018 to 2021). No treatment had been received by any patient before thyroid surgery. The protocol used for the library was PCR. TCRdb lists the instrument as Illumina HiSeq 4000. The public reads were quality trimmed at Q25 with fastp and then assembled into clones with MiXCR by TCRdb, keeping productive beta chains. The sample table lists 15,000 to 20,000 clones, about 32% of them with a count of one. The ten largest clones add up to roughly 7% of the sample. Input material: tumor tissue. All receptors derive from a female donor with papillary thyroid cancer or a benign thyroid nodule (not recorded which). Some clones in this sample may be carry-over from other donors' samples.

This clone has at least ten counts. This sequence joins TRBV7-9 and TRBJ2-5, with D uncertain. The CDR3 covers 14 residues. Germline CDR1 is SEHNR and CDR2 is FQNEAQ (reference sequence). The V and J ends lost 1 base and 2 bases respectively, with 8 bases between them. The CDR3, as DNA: TGTGCCAGCAGCTTAGGGGCAGGTCAAGAGACCCAGTACTTC. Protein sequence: CASSLGAGQETQYF.

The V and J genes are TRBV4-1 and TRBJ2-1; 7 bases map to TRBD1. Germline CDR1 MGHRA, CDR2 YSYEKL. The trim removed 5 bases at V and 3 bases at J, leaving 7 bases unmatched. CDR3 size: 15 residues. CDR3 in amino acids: CASSDKGQHYNEQFF. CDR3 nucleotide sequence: TGCGCCAGCAGCGACAAGGGACAGCACTACAATGAGCAGTTCTTC.

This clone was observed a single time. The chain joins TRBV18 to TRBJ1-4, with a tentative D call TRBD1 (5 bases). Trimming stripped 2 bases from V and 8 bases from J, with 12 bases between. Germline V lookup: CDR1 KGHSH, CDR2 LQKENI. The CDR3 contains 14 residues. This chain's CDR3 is CASSPGGNGEKLFF. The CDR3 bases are TGTGCCAGCTCACCAGGGGGGAACGGCGAAAAACTGTTTTTT.

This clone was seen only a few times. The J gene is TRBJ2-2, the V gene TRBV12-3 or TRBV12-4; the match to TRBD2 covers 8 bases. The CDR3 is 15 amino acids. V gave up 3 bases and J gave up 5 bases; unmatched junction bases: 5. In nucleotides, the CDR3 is TGTGCCAGCAGTTTCTTCGGGAGGGTTACCGGGGAGCTGTTTTTT. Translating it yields CASSFFGRVTGELFF.

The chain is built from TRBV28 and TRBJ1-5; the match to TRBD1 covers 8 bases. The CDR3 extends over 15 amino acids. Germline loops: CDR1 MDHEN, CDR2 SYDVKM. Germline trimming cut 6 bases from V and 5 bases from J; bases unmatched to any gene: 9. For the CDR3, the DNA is TGTGCCAGCAGCGACAGGGGCGGCGGGTATCAGCCCCAGCATTTT. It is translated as CASSDRGGGYQPQHF.

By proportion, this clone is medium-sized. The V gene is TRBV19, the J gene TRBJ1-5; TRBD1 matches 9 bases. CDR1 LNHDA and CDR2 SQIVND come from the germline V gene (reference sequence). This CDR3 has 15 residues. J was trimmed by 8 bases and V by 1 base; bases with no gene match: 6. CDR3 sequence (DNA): TGTGCCAGTAGTATAGGAGGGACAGGGAGAGAGCCCCAGCATTTT. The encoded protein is CASSIGGTGREPQHF.

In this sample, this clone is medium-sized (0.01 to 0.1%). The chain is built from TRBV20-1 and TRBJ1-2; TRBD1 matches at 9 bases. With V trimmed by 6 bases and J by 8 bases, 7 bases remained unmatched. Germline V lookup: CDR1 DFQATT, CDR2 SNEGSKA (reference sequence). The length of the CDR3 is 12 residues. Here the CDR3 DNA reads TGCAGTGCACGGACAGGGGAAGGGGGCTACACCTTC. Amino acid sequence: CSARTGEGGYTF.

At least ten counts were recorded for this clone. The CDR3 loop reads CASSPRQGGNTGELFF. In nucleotides, the CDR3 is TGTGCCAGCTCACCAAGACAGGGAGGTAACACCGGGGAGCTGTTTTTT. The rearrangement links TRBV18 to TRBJ2-2; D is possibly TRBD1 (7 bases). The V gene's germline CDR1 is KGHSH and CDR2 LQKENI. The CDR3 runs to 16 residues. The V and J ends lost 2 bases and 2 bases respectively, with 12 bases between them.

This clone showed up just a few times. The CDR3 DNA sequence: TGTGCCACCTCGACTGGGGCCAACGTCCTGACTTTC. It codes for CATSTGANVLTF. The genes are TRBV27 and TRBJ2-6; no definite D call. The V end was cut by 10 bases, the J end by 2 bases, with 6 bases between. The CDR3 has 12 amino acids. The germline V gene has CDR1 MNHEY and CDR2 SMNVEV (reference sequence). The variable domain in full, with the rest retrieved from reference TRBV27 and TRBJ2-6, is EAQVTQNPRYLITVTGKKLTVTCSQNMNHEYMSWYRQDPGLGLRQIYYSMNVEVTDKGDVPEGYKVSRKEKRNFPLILESPSPNQTSLYFCATSTGANVLTFGAGSRLTVL.

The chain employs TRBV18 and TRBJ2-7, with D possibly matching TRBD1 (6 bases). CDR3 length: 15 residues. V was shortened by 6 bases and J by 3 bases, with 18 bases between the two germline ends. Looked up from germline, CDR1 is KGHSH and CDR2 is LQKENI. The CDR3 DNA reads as TGTGCCAGCTCGGGGACATGCCCTCCACTCTACGAGCAGTACTTC. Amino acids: CASSGTCPPLYEQYF.

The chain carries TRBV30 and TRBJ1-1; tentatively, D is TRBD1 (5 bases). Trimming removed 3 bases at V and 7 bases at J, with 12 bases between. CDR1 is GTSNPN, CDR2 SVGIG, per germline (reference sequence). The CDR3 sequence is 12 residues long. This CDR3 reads CAWRNRPYEAFF. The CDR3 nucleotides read TGTGCCTGGAGGAACAGGCCGTATGAAGCTTTCTTT.

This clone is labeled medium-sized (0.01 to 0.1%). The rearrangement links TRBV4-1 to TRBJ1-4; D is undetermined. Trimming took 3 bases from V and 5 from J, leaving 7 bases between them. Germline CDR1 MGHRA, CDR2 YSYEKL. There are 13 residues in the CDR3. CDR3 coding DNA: TGCGCCAGCAGCCAGGCTCGAAATGAAAAACTGTTTTTT. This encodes CASSQARNEKLFF.

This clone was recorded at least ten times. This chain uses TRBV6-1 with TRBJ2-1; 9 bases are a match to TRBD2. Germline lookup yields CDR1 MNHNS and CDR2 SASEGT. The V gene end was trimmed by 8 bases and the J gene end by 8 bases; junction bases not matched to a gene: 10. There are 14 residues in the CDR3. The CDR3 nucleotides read TGTGCCAGCGAAAGGGCTAGCGGGGAGGATGAGCAGTTCTTC. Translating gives CASERASGEDEQFF.

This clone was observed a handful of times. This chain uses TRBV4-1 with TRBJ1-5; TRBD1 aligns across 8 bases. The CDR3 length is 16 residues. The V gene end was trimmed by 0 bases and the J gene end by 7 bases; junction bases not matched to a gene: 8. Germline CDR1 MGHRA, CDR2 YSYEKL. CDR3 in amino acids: CASSQDPGQGGQPQHF. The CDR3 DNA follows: TGCGCCAGCAGCCAAGACCCCGGACAGGGTGGACAGCCCCAGCATTTT.

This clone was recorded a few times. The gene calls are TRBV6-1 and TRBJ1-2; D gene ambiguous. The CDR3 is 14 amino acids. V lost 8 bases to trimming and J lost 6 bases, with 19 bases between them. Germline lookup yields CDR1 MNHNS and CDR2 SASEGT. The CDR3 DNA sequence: TGTGCCAGCTCCCGTGTGGGAGGGAAGGATGGCTACACCTTC. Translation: CASSRVGGKDGYTF.

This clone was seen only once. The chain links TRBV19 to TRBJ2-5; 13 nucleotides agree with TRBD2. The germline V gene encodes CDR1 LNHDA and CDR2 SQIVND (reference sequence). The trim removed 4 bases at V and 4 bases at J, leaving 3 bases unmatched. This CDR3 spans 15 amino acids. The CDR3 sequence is CASSTRLAGGETQYF. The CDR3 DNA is TGTGCCAGTAGTACTAGACTAGCGGGGGGAGAGACCCAGTACTTC. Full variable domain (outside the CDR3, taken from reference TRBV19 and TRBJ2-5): DGGITQSPKYLFRKEGQNVTLSCEQNLNHDAMYWYRQDPGQGLRLIYYSQIVNDFQKGDIAEGYSVSREKKESFPLTVTSAQKNPTAFYLCASSTRLAGGETQYFGPGTRLLVL.